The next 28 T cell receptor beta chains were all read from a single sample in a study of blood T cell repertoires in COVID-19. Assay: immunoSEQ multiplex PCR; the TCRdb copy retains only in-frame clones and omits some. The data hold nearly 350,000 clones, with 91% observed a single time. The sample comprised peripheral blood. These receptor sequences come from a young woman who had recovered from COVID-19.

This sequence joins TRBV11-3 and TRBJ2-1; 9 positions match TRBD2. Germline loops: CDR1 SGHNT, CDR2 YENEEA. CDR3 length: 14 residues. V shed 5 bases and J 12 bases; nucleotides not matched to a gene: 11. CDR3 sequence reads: CASSLFAGGQPQFF. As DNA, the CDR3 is TGTGCCAGCAGCCTCTTTGCGGGAGGGCAGCCGCAGTTCTTC.

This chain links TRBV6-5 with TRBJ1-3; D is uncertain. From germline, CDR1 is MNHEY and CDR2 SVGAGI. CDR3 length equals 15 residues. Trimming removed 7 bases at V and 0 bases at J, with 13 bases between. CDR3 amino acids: CASTQRAASGNTIYF. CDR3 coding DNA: TGTGCCAGCACCCAGAGGGCGGCCTCTGGAAACACCATATATTTT.

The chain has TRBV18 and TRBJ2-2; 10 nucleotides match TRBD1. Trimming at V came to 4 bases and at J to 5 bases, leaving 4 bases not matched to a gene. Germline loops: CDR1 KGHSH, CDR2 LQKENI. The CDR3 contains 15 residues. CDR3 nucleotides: TGTGCCAGCTCACTAACGGGACAGGGGACCGGGGAGCTGTTTTTT. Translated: CASSLTGQGTGELFF.

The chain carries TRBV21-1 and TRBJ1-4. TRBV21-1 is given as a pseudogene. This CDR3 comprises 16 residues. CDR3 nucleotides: TGTGCCAGCAGCAAGTCTAGAGGGTCTGAGGGTGAAAAACTGTTTTTT. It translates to CASSKSRGSEGEKLFF.

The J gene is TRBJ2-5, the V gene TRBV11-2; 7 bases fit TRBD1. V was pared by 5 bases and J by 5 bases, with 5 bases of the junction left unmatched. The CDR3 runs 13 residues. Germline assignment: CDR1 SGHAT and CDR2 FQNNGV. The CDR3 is CASSTGALETQYF. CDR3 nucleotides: TGTGCCAGCAGCACAGGGGCATTGGAGACCCAGTACTTC.

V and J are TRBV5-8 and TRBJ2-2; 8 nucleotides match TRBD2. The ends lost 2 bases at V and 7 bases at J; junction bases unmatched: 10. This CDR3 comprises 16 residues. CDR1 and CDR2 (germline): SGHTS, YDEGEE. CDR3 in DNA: TGTGCCAGCAGCTTCGATCGGGAGGGCCTTGGCGGGGAGCTGTTTTTT. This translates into CASSFDREGLGGELFF.

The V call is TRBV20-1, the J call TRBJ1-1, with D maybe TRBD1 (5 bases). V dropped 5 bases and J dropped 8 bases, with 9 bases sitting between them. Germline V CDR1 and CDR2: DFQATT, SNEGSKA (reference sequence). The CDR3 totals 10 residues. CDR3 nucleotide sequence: TGCAGTGCTGCAACAGGAGAAGCTTTCTTT. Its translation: CSAATGEAFF.

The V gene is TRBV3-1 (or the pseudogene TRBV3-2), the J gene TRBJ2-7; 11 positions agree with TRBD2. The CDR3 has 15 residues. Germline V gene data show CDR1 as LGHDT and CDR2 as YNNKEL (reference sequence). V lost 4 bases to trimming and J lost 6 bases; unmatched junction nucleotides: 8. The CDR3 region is CASSPFSGRAFEQYV. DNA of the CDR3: TGTGCCAGCAGCCCATTTAGCGGGAGGGCCTTCGAGCAGTACGTC.

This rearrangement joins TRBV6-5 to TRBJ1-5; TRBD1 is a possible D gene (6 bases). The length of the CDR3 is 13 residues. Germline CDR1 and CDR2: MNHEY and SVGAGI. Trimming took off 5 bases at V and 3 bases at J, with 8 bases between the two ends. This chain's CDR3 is CASSTGYNQPQHF. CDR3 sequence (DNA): TGTGCCAGCAGTACAGGGTACAATCAGCCCCAGCATTTT.

The CDR3 protein is CAWSVLWQEAFF. The CDR3 DNA reads as TGTGCCTGGAGTGTGTTATGGCAGGAAGCTTTCTTT. This sequence joins TRBV30 and TRBJ1-1; D gene unclear. The CDR3 totals 12 residues. CDR1 is GTSNPN, CDR2 SVGIG, per germline (reference sequence). Trimming cost V 0 bases and J 8 bases, with 10 bases left between them.

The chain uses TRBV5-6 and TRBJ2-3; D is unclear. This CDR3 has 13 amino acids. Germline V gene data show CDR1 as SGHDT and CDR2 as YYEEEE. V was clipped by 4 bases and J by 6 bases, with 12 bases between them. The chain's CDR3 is CASSPLEADTQYF. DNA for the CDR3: TGTGCCAGCAGCCCCCTAGAGGCGGATACGCAGTATTTT.

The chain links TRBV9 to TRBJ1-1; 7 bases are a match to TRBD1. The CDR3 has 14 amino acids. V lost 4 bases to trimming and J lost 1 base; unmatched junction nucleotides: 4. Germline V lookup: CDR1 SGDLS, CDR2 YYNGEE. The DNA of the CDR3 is TGTGCCAGCAGCTCGACAGGGACGAACACTGAAGCTTTCTTT. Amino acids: CASSSTGTNTEAFF.

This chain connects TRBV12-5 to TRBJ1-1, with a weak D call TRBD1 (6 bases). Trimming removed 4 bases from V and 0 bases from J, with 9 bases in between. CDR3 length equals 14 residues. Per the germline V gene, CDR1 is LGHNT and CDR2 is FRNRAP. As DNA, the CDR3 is TGTGCTAGTGGTTACGGACAGATGAACACTGAAGCTTTCTTT. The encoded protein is CASGYGQMNTEAFF.

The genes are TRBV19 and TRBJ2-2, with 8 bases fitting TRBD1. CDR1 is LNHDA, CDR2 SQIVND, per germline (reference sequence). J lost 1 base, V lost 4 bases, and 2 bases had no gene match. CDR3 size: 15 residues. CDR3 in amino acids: CASSTGTGNTGELFF. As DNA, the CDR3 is TGTGCCAGTAGTACGGGGACAGGGAACACCGGGGAGCTGTTTTTT.

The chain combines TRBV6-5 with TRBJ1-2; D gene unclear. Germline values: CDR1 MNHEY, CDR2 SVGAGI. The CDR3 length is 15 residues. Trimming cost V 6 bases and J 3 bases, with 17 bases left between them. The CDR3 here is CASRTQQWTYYGYTF. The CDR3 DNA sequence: TGTGCCAGCAGGACACAACAGTGGACTTACTATGGCTACACCTTC.

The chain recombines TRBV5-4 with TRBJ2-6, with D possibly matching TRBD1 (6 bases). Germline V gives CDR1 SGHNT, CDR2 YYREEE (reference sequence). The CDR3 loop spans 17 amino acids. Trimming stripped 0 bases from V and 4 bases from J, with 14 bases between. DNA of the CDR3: TGTGCCAGCAGCTTGGACCACACAGGGACCGGGGCCAACGTCCTGACTTTC. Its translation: CASSLDHTGTGANVLTF.

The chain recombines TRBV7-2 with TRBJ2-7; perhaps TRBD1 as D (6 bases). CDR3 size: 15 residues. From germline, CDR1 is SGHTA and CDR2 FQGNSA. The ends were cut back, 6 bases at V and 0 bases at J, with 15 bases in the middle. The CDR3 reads CASSYLTGSSYEQYV. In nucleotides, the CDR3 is TGTGCCAGCAGTTACCTGACAGGAAGCTCCTACGAGCAGTACGTC.

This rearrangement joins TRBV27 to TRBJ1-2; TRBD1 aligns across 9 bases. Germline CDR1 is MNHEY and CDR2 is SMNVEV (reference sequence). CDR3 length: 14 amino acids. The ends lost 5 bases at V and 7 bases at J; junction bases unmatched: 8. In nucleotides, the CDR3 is TGTGCCAGCAGTCCCATAGCGACAGGGGGTGGCTACACCTTC. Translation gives CASSPIATGGGYTF.

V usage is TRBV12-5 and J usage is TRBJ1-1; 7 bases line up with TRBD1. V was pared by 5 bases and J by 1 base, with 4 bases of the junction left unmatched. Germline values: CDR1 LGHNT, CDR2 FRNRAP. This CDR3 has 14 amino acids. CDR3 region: CASGHRGGNTEAFF. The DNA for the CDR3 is TGTGCTAGTGGTCACAGGGGAGGGAACACTGAAGCTTTCTTT.

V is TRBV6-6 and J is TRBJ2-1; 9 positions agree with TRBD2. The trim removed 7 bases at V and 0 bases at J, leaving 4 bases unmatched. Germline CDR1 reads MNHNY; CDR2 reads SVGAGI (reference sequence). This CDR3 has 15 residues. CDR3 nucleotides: TGTGCCAGCACCCTTAGCGGGAGCTCCTACAATGAGCAGTTCTTC. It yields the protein CASTLSGSSYNEQFF.

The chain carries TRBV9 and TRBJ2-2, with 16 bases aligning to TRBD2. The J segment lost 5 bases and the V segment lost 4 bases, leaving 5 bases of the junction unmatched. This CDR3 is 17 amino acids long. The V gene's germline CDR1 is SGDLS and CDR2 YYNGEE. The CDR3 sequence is CASSSGLAGGRTGELFF. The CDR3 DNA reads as TGTGCCAGCAGCTCGGGACTAGCGGGAGGGAGGACCGGGGAGCTGTTTTTT. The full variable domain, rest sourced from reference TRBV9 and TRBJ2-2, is DSGVTQTPKHLITATGQRVTLRCSPRSGDLSVYWYQQSLDQGLQFLIQYYNGEERAKGNILERFSAQQFPDLHSELNLSSLELGDSALYFCASSSGLAGGRTGELFFGEGSRLTVL.

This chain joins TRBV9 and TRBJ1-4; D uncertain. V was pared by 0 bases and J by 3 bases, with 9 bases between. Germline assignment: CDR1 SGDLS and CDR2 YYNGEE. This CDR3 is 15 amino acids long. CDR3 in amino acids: CASSVGDTSNEKLFF. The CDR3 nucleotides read TGTGCCAGCAGCGTAGGTGACACCTCTAATGAAAAACTGTTTTTT.

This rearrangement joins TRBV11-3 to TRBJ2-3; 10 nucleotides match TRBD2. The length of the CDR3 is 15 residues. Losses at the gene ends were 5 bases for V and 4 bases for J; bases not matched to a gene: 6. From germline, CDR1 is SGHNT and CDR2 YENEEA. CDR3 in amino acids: CASSPAGGSSDTQYF. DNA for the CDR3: TGTGCCAGCAGCCCAGCGGGAGGGTCGTCAGATACGCAGTATTTT.

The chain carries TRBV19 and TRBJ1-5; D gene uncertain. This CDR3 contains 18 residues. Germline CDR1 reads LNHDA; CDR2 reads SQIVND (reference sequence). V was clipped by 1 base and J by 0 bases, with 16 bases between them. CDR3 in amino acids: CASSIGRRGTRSNQPQHF. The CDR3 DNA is TGTGCCAGTAGTATAGGGCGTAGAGGCACTCGTAGCAATCAGCCCCAGCATTTT.

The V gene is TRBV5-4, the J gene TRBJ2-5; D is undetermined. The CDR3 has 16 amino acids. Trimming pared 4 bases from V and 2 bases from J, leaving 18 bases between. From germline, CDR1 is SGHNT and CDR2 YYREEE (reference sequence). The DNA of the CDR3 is TGTGCCAGCAGCGAGCGACTCGCTGCCGGACAAGAGACCCAGTACTTC. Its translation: CASSERLAAGQETQYF.

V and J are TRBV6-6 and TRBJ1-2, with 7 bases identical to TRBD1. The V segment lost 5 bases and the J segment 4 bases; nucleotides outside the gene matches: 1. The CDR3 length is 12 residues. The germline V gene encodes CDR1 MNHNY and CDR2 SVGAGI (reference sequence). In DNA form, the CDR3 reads TGTGCCAGCAGTCGGACAGGCTATGGCTACACCTTC. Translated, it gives CASSRTGYGYTF.

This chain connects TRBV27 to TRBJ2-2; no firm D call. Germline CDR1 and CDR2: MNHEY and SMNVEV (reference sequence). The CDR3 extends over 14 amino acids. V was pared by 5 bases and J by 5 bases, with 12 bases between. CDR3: CASSLIATTGELFF. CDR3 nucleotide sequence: TGTGCCAGCAGTCTGATAGCCACTACCGGGGAGCTGTTTTTT.

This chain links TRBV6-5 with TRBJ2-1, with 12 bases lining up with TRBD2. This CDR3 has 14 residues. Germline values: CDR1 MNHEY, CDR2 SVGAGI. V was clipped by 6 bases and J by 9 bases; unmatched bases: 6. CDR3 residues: CASSPTSGSTEQFF. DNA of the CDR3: TGTGCCAGCAGCCCGACTAGCGGGAGCACTGAGCAGTTCTTC.